This T cell receptor (beta chain) is from a study of T-cell reconstitution after alpha-beta-depleted transplantation in children. The CDR3 totals 13 residues. Unique molecular identifiers were used in preparing the TCRbeta library. TCRdb used MiXCR to reprocess the PCR reads, holding one entry per CDR3 protein. The sample consists of 200,000 to 250,000 distinct CDR3 sequences, about 8.2% of them appearing once. The input for sequencing was PBMCs, mostly from graft donor cells, taken 360 days after TCRalphabeta/CD19-depleted stem cell transplant. This TCR derives from a male patient aged 2 to 9 who had a stem cell transplant for acute myeloid leukemia, so the T cells may come from the graft donor. The V and J genes are TRBV21-1 and TRBJ1-5. TRBV21-1 is marked as a pseudogene. The CDR3 protein is CASSKALNQPQHF. The CDR3 DNA is TGTGCCAGCAGCAAAGCGCTTAATCAGCCCCAGCATTTT.